Below, 19 T cell receptor beta chains from the same sample are listed, as sequenced in a study of blood T cell repertoires in COVID-19. TCRdb's table, derived via immunoSEQ multiplex PCR, lists solely in-frame clones and lacks some. The table has over 200,000 clones, almost 90% seen once; the top ten hold more than 12%. Sample: PBMCs or T cells enriched from blood (not recorded which). These receptors all stem from a man under 40 who had been exposed to COVID-19.

This clone was observed once. The rearrangement uses TRBV30 and TRBJ2-6, with unresolved D. V was trimmed by 4 bases and J by 1 base, leaving 8 bases between them. This CDR3 is 14 amino acids long. Germline V gene lookup returns CDR1 GTSNPN and CDR2 SVGIG (reference sequence). The CDR3 protein is CAWNAGSGANVLTF. In DNA, the CDR3 is TGTGCCTGGAACGCCGGTTCTGGGGCCAACGTCCTGACTTTC.

This chain uses TRBV9 with TRBJ2-6; 10 bases are shared with TRBD1. The CDR3 is 18 amino acids. The ends lost 4 bases at V and 0 bases at J; junction bases unmatched: 7. Germline CDR1 reads SGDLS; CDR2 reads YYNGEE. CDR3 sequence (DNA): TGTGCCAGCAGCCCAGCCGGGACAGGGGTCTCTGGGGCCAACGTCCTGACTTTC. It translates to CASSPAGTGVSGANVLTF.

The chain employs TRBV27 and TRBJ1-2; no clear D. From germline, CDR1 is MNHEY and CDR2 SMNVEV (reference sequence). The CDR3 loop spans 15 amino acids. The ends were cut back, 5 bases at V and 2 bases at J, with 15 bases in the middle. CDR3 nucleotide sequence: TGTGCCAGCAGTCCCTTCTCAGGTTCGAACTATGGCTACACCTTC. It codes for CASSPFSGSNYGYTF.

CDR3 sequence (DNA): TGTGCCAGTAGGAGGACAGGGACCATAGTTCAGCCCCAGCATTTT. This sequence encodes CASRRTGTIVQPQHF. The rearrangement joins TRBV19 to TRBJ1-5, with TRBD1 matching 8 bases. Trimming took 6 bases from V and 6 from J; bases not matched to a gene: 10. Germline CDR1 LNHDA, CDR2 SQIVND (reference sequence). This CDR3 contains 15 residues.

The chain uses TRBV9 and TRBJ1-3; perhaps TRBD1 as D (5 bases). CDR3 length: 16 amino acids. V was shortened by 2 bases and J by 4 bases, with 16 bases between the two germline ends. Per germline, CDR1 SGDLS and CDR2 YYNGEE. The CDR3 nucleotides are TGTGCCAGCAGCGTCGTCCCCGGACAAAGGGGAAACACCATATATTTT. It translates to CASSVVPGQRGNTIYF. Based on the CDR3 plus reference TRBV9 and TRBJ1-3, the full variable domain is DSGVTQTPKHLITATGQRVTLRCSPRSGDLSVYWYQQSLDQGLQFLIQYYNGEERAKGNILERFSAQQFPDLHSELNLSSLELGDSALYFCASSVVPGQRGNTIYFGEGSWLTVV.

CDR3 amino acids: CASRTTGFRSYEQYF. The DNA of the CDR3 is TGCGCCAGCAGAACGACAGGGTTCCGCTCCTACGAGCAGTACTTC. The chain combines TRBV10-1 with TRBJ2-7; 7 nucleotides match TRBD1. Trimming at V came to 6 bases and at J to 0 bases, leaving 8 bases not matched to a gene. The CDR3 loop spans 15 amino acids. Germline V lookup: CDR1 WNHNN, CDR2 SYGVQD (reference sequence).

The chain is built from TRBV5-1 and TRBJ2-7; the D gene is possibly TRBD1 (5 bases). The CDR3 contains 15 residues. V lost 1 base and J lost 3, with 14 bases in between. Germline lookup yields CDR1 SGHRS and CDR2 YFSETQ. The CDR3 spells CASSLRFGADYEQYF. The CDR3 DNA reads TGCGCCAGCAGCTTGCGTTTTGGGGCCGACTACGAGCAGTACTTC.

J is TRBJ1-1 and V is TRBV27; D gene ambiguous. The CDR3 is made up of 13 amino acids. Germline V lookup: CDR1 MNHEY, CDR2 SMNVEV (reference sequence). The V and J ends lost 7 bases and 7 bases respectively, with 16 bases between them. This CDR3 is CASIRRGFSEAFF. The CDR3, as DNA: TGTGCCAGCATTCGAAGAGGATTTAGTGAAGCTTTCTTT.

The genes are TRBV5-1 and TRBJ1-1; the D is unclear. Per the germline V gene, CDR1 is SGHRS and CDR2 is YFSETQ. Trimming took 0 bases from V and 0 from J, leaving 9 bases between them. CDR3 length: 15 amino acids. CDR3 DNA: TGCGCCAGCAGCTTGGTGGGCATTATGAACACTGAAGCTTTCTTT. Protein product: CASSLVGIMNTEAFF.

The chain recombines TRBV19 with TRBJ2-1, with TRBD1 as a possible D gene (5 bases). Germline CDR1 is LNHDA and CDR2 is SQIVND (reference sequence). This CDR3 has 16 residues. With 6 bases removed from V and 4 bases from J, the gap between germline ends came to 19 bases. The CDR3 coding sequence is TGTGCCAGTAGCCCCGACGACAGCGCCCGATACAATGAGCAGTTCTTC. Its protein is CASSPDDSARYNEQFF.

This clone was counted between two and nine times. V usage is TRBV5-1 and J usage is TRBJ1-1, with 9 bases identical to TRBD1. CDR3 length: 16 residues. The germline V gene encodes CDR1 SGHRS and CDR2 YFSETQ. V trimming: 0 bases; J trimming: 7 bases; junction bases outside the gene matches: 10. The CDR3 loop is CASSLAAGTGHFEAFF. The CDR3 DNA is TGCGCCAGCAGCTTGGCCGCGGGGACAGGGCATTTTGAAGCTTTCTTT.

In its sample, this clone was seen a few times. This rearrangement joins TRBV19 to TRBJ1-2, with D perhaps matching TRBD1 (6 bases). This CDR3 comprises 16 residues. V was shortened by 6 bases and J by 2 bases, with 19 bases between the two germline ends. From germline, CDR1 is LNHDA and CDR2 SQIVND (reference sequence). In DNA, the CDR3 is TGTGCCAGTAGACTAAACGGGACACCAAGAAACTATGGCTACACCTTC. Translation gives CASRLNGTPRNYGYTF.

The J gene is TRBJ1-2, the V gene TRBV3-1 (or the pseudogene TRBV3-2); tentatively, D is TRBD1 (5 bases). The CDR3 runs 15 residues. Germline lookup yields CDR1 LGHDT and CDR2 YNNKEL (reference sequence). The germline V and J ends were trimmed by 0 bases and 7 bases, with 15 bases remaining between them. The CDR3 is CASSQDATTEGGYTF. The CDR3 DNA is TGTGCCAGCAGCCAAGATGCAACGACAGAAGGTGGCTACACCTTC.

CDR3 in amino acids: CASRLQIGEAFF. DNA of the CDR3: TGTGCCAGCAGATTACAGATTGGTGAAGCTTTCTTT. The rearrangement joins TRBV6-5 to TRBJ1-1; D is unclear. V gave up 6 bases and J gave up 7 bases, with 12 bases separating them. The CDR3 is made up of 12 amino acids. Germline V gene lookup returns CDR1 MNHEY and CDR2 SVGAGI.

This clone was detected once. The chain carries TRBV30 and TRBJ2-7, with TRBD1 as a possible D gene (6 bases). The V end lost 2 bases, the J end lost 6 bases, and 14 bases lay between the germline ends. CDR3 length equals 13 residues. Germline V gives CDR1 GTSNPN, CDR2 SVGIG (reference sequence). The CDR3 DNA is TGTGCCTGGAGTCGGGGCAGGGGTAGCGAGCAGTACTTC. It encodes CAWSRGRGSEQYF. Combining the CDR3 with reference TRBV30 and TRBJ2-7 gives the whole variable domain SQTIHQWPATLVQPVGSPLSLECTVEGTSNPNLYWYRQAAGRGLQLLFYSVGIGQISSEVPQNLSASRPQDRQFILSSKKLLLSDSGFYLCAWSRGRGSEQYFGPGTRLTVT.

This clone was detected once. The chain is built from TRBV11-2 and TRBJ1-3, with D hard to call. Germline CDR1 is SGHAT and CDR2 is FQNNGV. CDR3 length equals 14 residues. V shed 5 bases and J shed 0 bases, with 8 bases lying between them. The CDR3 protein is CASSPRSSGNTIYF. The DNA of the CDR3 is TGTGCCAGCAGCCCACGTAGCTCTGGAAACACCATATATTTT. Based on the CDR3 plus reference TRBV11-2 and TRBJ1-3, the full variable domain is EAGVAQSPRYKIIEKRQSVAFWCNPISGHATLYWYQQILGQGPKLLIQFQNNGVVDDSQLPKDRFSAERLKGVDSTLKIQPAKLEDSAVYLCASSPRSSGNTIYFGEGSWLTVV.

The chain joins TRBV7-2 to TRBJ2-4; 7 bases line up with TRBD2. This CDR3 has 15 amino acids. Germline V gives CDR1 SGHTA, CDR2 FQGNSA. Trimming cost V 5 bases and J 5 bases; bases outside gene matches: 9. The CDR3 sequence is CASSRSRGRQNIQYF. The CDR3 region has the DNA TGTGCCAGCAGCCGCTCGCGGGGGAGACAAAACATTCAGTACTTC. The complete variable domain, with remaining parts taken from reference TRBV7-2 and TRBJ2-4, reads GAGVSQSPSNKVTEKGKDVELRCDPISGHTALYWYRQSLGQGLEFLIYFQGNSAPDKSGLPSDRFSAERTGGSVSTLTIQRTQQEDSAVYLCASSRSRGRQNIQYFGAGTRLSVL.

The rearrangement uses TRBV28 and TRBJ1-3; D possibly corresponds to TRBD1 (6 bases). The CDR3 is 19 residues long. Germline CDR1 reads MDHEN; CDR2 reads SYDVKM. V dropped 6 bases and J dropped 0 bases, with 24 bases sitting between them. The CDR3 reads CASSQDRPTFYSSGNTIYF. DNA of the CDR3: TGTGCCAGCAGCCAGGACAGACCTACTTTTTACTCCTCTGGAAACACCATATATTTT.

The J gene is TRBJ2-7, the V gene TRBV29-1; TRBD2 matches 7 bases. The CDR3 extends over 14 amino acids. Trimming cost V 7 bases and J 6 bases; bases outside gene matches: 15. CDR1 SQVTM and CDR2 ANQGSEA come from the germline V gene. The chain's CDR3 is CSARRSIREGEQYF. CDR3 nucleotides: TGCAGCGCCCGCCGCTCGATCAGGGAGGGCGAGCAGTACTTC.